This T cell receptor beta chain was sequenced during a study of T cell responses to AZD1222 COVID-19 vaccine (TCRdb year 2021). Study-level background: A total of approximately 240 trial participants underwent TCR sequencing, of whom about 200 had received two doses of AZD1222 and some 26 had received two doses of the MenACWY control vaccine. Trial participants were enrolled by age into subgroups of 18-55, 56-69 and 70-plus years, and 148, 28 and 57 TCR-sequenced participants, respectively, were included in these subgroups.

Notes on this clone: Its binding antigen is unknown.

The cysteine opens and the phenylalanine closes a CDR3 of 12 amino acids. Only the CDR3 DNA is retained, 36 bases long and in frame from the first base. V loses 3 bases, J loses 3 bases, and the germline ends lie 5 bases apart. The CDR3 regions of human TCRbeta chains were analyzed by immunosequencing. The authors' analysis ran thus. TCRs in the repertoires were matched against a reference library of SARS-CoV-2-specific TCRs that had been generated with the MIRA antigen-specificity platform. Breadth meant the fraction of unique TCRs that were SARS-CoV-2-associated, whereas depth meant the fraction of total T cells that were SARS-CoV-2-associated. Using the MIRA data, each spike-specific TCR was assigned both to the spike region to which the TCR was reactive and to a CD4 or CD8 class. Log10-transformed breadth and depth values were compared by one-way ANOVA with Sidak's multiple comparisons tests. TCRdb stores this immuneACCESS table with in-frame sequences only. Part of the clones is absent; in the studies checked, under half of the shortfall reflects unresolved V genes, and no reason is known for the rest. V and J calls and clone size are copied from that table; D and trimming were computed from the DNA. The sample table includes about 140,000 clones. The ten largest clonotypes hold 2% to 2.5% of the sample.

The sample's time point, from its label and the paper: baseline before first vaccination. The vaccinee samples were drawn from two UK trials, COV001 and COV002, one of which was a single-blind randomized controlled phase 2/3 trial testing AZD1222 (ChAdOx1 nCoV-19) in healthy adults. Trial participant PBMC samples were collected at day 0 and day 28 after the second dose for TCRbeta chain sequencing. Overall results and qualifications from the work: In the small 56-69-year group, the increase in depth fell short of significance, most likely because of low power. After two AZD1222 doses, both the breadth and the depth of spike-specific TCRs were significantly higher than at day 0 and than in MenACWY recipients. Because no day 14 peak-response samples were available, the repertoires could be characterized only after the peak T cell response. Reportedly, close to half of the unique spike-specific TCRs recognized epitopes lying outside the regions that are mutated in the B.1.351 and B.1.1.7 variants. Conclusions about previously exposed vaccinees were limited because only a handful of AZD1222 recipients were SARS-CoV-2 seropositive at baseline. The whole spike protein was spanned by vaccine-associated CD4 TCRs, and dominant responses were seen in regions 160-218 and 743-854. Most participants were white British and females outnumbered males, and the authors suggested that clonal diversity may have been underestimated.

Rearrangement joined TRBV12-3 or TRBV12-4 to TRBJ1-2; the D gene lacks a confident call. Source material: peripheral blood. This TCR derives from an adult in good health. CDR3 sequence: CASSFSDYGYTF. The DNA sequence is TGTGCCAGCAGTTTTTCGGACTATGGCTACACCTTC.